This T cell receptor (beta chain) was captured in a study of beta chain features in type 1 diabetes. Study outcomes and limitations: People with Type 1 diabetes carried modestly yet significantly shorter TCRB CDR3s in all four CD4+ subsets. The study found that naive, central memory and Treg TCRB repertoires appeared more similar in patients than in healthy donors. The VDJ junctions of type 1 diabetes patients carried fewer insertions and more deletions.

This clone was picked up a small number of times. Its antigen is currently unknown. Of the isolated RNA, all was reverse transcribed, and so the sequenced material was expressed TCRB transcripts. For naive, central memory and regulatory T cell samples, reads averaged roughly 3.7 million. This table comes from immunoSEQ multiplex PCR, and its TCRdb copy is limited to in-frame clones, with some not included. The data show about 620,000 clones, around 15% seen once. V gave up 3 bases and J gave up 0 bases, with 14 bases separating them. The germline V gene has CDR1 SGHRS and CDR2 YFSETQ. The CDR3 is 16 amino acids.

This TCR was sampled from a man in his late teens or twenties in good health. J is TRBJ2-3 and V is TRBV5-1; TRBD1 is a possible D gene (6 bases). Sequenced material: naive CD4+ T cells from blood. CDR3 nucleotide sequence: TGCGCCAGCAGCTCCGACAGGCCTCTTAGCACAGATACGCAGTATTTT. Amino acid sequence: CASSSDRPLSTDTQYF.